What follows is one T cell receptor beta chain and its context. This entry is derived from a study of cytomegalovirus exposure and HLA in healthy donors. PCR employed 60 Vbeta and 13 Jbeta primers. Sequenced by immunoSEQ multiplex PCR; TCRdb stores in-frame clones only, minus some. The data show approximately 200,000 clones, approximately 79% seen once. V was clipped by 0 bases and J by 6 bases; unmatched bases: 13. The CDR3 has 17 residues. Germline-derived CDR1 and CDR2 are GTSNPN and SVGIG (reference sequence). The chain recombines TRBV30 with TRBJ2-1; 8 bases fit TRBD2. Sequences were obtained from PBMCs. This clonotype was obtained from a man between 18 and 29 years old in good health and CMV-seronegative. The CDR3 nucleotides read TGTGCCTGGAGTGTAAAACCGCCTAGCGGGTTACTCAATGAGCAGTTCTTC. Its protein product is CAWSVKPPSGLLNEQFF.